The text below deals with one T cell receptor beta chain. The sample is drawn from a study of control samples from healthy donors and cancer patients. CDR1 and CDR2 (germline): DFQATT, SNEGSKA (reference sequence). The CDR3 totals 10 residues. Only in-frame clones appear in the TCRdb table, and some are missing; sequencing was by immunoSEQ multiplex PCR. The sample totals under 200,000 clones. The source material was blood. This sequence was found in a woman younger than 45 in good health. The chain links TRBV20-1 to TRBJ2-5, with 7 bases identical to TRBD2. CDR3 sequence (DNA): TGCAGCGGACTAGAAGAGACCCAGTACTTC. It specifies CSGLEETQYF.